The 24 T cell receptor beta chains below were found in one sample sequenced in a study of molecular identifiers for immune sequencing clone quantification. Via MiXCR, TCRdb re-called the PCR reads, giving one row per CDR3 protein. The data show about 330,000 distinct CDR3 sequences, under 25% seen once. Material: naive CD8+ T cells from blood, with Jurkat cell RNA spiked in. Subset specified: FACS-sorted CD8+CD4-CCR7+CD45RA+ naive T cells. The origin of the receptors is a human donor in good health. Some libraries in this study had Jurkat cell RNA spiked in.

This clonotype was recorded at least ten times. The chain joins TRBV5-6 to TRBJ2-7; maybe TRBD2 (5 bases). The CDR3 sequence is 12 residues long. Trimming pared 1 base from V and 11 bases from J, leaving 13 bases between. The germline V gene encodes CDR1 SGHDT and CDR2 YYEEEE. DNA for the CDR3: TGTGCCAGCAGCTTGCTAGGCGACGGGGAGTACTTC. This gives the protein CASSLLGDGEYF.

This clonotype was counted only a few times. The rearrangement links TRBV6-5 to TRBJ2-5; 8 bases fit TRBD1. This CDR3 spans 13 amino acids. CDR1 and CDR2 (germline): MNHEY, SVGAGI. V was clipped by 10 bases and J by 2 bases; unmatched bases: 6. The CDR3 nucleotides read TGTGCCACCTCCAGGGGGCTGCAAGAGACCCAGTACTTC. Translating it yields CATSRGLQETQYF.

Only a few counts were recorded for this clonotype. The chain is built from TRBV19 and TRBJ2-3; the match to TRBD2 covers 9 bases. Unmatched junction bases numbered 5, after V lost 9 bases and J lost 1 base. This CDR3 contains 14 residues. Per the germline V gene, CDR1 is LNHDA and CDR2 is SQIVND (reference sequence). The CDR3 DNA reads TGTGCCAGGGAGGTAGCGGGGGGCACAGATACGCAGTATTTT. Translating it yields CAREVAGGTDTQYF.

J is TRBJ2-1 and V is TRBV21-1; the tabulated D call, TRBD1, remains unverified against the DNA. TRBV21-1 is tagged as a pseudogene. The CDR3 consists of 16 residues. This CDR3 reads CASSEPGPLSYNERFF. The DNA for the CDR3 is TGTGCCAGCAGCGAACCCGGGCCCCTCTCCTACAATGAGCGGTTCTTC.

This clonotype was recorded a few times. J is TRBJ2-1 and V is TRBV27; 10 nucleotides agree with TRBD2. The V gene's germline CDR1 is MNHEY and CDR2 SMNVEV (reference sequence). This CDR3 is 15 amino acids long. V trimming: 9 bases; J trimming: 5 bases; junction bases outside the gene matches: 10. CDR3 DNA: TGTGCCAGTACAAAGCGGGGGGGCTCTCACAATGAGCAGTTCTTC. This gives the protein CASTKRGGSHNEQFF.

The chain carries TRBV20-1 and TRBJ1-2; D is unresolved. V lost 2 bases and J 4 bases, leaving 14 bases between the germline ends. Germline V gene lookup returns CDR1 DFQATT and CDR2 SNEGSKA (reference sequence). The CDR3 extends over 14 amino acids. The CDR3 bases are TGCAGTGCTAGAATAGGGAAGGGAGTCTATGGCTACACCTTC. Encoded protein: CSARIGKGVYGYTF.

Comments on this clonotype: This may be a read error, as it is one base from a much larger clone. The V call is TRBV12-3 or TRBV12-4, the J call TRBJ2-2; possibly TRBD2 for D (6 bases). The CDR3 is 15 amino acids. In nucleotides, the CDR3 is TGTGCCAGCAGTTTATGGACATCGAACACCGGGGGGCTGTTTTTT. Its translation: CASSLWTSNTGGLFF.

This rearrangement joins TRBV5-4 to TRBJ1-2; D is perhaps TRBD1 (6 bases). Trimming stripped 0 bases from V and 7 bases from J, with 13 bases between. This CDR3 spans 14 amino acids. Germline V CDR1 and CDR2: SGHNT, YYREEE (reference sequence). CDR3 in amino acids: CASSLDWTAVGYTF. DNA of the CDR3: TGTGCCAGCAGCTTGGATTGGACAGCTGTTGGCTACACCTTC.

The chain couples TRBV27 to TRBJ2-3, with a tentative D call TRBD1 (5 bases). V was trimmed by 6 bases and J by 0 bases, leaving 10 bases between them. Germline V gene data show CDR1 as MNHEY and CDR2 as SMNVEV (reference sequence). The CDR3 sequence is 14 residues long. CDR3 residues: CASRGAYSTDTQYF. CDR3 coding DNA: TGTGCCAGCAGAGGGGCATATAGCACAGATACGCAGTATTTT.

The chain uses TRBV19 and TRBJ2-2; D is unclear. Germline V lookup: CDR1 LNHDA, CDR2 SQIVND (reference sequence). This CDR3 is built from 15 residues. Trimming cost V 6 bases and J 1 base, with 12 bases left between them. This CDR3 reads CASSLQDENTGELFF. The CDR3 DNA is TGTGCCAGTAGCCTCCAGGACGAGAACACCGGGGAGCTGTTTTTT.

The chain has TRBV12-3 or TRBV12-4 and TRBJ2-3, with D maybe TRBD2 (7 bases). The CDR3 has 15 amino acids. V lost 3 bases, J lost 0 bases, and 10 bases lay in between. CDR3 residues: CASSFAGASTDTQYF. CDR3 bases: TGTGCCAGCAGTTTCGCGGGGGCCAGCACAGATACGCAGTATTTT.

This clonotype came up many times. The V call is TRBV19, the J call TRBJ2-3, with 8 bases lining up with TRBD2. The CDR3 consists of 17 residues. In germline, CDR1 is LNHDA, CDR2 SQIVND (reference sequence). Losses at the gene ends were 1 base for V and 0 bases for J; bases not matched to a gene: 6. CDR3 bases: TGTGCCAGTAGTATAGTCCCGACTAGCGCCAGCACAGATACGCAGTATTTT. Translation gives CASSIVPTSASTDTQYF. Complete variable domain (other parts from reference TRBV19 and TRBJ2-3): DGGITQSPKYLFRKEGQNVTLSCEQNLNHDAMYWYRQDPGQGLRLIYYSQIVNDFQKGDIAEGYSVSREKKESFPLTVTSAQKNPTAFYLCASSIVPTSASTDTQYFGPGTRLTVL.

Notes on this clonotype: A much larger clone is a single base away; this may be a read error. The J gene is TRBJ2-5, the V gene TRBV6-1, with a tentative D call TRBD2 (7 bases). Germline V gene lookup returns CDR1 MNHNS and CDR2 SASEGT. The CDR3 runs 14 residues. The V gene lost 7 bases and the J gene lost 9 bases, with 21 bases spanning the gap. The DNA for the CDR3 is TGTGCCAGCACTGGCGGGGGCGTGTTGGAGCCCCAGTACTTC. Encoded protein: CASTGGGVLEPQYF.

This CDR3 reads CASRPPGGELFF. CDR3 nucleotide sequence: TGTGCCAGTCGACCCCCCGGCGGGGAGCTGTTTTTT. The chain recombines TRBV14 with TRBJ2-2; D is unresolved. V was cut by 9 bases and J by 7 bases, with 12 bases left in between. CDR1 is SGHDN, CDR2 FVKESK, per germline. The CDR3 sequence is 12 residues long.

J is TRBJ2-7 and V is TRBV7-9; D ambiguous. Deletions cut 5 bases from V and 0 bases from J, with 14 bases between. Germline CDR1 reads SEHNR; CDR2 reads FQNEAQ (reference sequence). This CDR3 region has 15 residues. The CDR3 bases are TGTGCCAGCAGCCCGCATGAGGCTTACTCCTACGAGCAGTACTTC. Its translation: CASSPHEAYSYEQYF.

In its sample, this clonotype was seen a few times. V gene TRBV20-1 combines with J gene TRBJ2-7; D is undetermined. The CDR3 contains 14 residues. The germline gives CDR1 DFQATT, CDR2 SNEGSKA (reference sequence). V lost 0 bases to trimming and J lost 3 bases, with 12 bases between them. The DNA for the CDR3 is TGCAGTGCTAGAGATCGAAGTAGTCTCTACGAGCAGTACTTC. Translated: CSARDRSSLYEQYF.

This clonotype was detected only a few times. CDR3 sequence reads: CASSPLQGGPLQETQYF. CDR3 coding DNA: TGTGCCAGCAGCCCACTCCAGGGCGGACCCCTCCAAGAGACCCAGTACTTC. The gene calls are TRBV7-2 and TRBJ2-5, with D tentatively TRBD1 (5 bases). V shed 5 bases and J shed 1 base, with 20 bases lying between them. The CDR3 totals 17 residues. Germline V gene sequence: CDR1 SGHTA, CDR2 FQGNSA.

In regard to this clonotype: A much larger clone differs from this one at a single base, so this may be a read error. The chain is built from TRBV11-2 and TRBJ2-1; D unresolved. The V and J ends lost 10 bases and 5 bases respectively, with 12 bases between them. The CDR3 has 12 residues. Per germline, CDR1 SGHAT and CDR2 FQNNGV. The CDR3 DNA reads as TGTGCCACCCGGGCCAAGCACAATGAGCAGTTCTTC. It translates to CATRAKHNEQFF.

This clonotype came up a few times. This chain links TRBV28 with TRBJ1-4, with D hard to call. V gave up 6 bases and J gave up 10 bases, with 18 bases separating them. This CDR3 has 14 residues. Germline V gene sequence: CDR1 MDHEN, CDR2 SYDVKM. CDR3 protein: CASSPVRLDGKLFF. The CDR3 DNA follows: TGTGCCAGCAGCCCTGTAAGACTGGATGGAAAACTGTTTTTT. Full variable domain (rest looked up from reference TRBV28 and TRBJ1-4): DVKVTQSSRYLVKRTGEKVFLECVQDMDHENMFWYRQDPGLGLRLIYFSYDVKMKEKGDIPEGYSVSREKKERFSLILESASTNQTSMYLCASSPVRLDGKLFFGSGTQLSVL.

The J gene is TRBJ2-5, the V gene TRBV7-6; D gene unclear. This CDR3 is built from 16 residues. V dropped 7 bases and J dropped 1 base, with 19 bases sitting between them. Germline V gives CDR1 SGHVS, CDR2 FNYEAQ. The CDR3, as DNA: TGTGCCAGCACCGTCCCCGGCGGAGCTTCCCAAGAGACCCAGTACTTC. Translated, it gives CASTVPGGASQETQYF.

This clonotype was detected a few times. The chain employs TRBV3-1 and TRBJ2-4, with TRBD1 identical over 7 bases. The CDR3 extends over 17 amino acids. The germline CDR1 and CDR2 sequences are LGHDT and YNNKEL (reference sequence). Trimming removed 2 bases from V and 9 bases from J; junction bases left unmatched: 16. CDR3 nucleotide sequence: TGTGCCAGCAGCCAACTCCCGGCAGGGGGTTCCTCGACCATTCAGTACTTC. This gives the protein CASSQLPAGGSSTIQYF.

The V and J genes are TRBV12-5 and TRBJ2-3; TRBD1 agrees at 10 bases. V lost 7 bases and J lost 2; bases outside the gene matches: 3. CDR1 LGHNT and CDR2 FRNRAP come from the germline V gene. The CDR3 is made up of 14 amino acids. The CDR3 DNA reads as TGTGCTAGTGATGACAGGGGGCTCACAGATACGCAGTATTTT. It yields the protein CASDDRGLTDTQYF.

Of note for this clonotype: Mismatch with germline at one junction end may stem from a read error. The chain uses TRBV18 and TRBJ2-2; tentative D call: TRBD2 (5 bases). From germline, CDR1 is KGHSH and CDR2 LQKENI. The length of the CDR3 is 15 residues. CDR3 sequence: CASSPRIPTPGEPFF. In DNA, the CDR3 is TGTGCCAGCTCACCGAGGATCCCCACACCCGGGGAGCCGTTTTTT.

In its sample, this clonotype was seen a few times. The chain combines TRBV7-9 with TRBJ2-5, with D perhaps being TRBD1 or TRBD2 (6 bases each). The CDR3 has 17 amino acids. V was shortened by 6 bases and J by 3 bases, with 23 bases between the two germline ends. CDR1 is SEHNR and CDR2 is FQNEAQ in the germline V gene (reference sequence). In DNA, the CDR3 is TGTGCCAGCAGGCCCCTATCTTCGGGGGCCGAAGAAGAGACCCAGTACTTC. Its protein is CASRPLSSGAEEETQYF.